This paragraph covers one TCR beta chain sequence. This clone was counted only a few times. It has no known antigen specificity. Qualities for individual bases were not recorded, and no much larger clone is one base off. This sample is drawn from a study of cytomegalovirus exposure and HLA in healthy donors (dated by TCRdb to about 2017). Concerning the study at large: An earlier analysis of about 560 of the donors reported 276 Gb of sequence data and 95 million to 130 million unique TCR beta sequences obtained from some 170 million T cells. An early release that covered roughly 600 HLA-typed donors contained about 300 gigabases of sequencing data and 80 million or so unique TCR sequences. The genetic ancestry cluster associated with self-reported Caucasian donors included about 84% of the roughly 390 genotyped donors. The study aimed to test whether signatures of past pathogen exposure could be identified by cataloging public T cell receptors. The T cell repertoires of 700 or so subjects were profiled by immunosequencing and related to cytomegalovirus serostatus. Besides the first cohort of around 700 subjects, a separate validation cohort made up of some 110 different subjects was used. To predict cytomegalovirus infection status, the study brought together high-throughput TCR immunosequencing, statistical association of individual TCRs with disease status, and machine learning. A later analysis re-analyzed previously published TCR beta repertoires from 550 to 700 donors and added high-resolution HLA genotyping to study TCR occurrence patterns. Rather than drawing on any new phenotypic data, the later analysis identified candidate immune exposures from TCR beta sequences and the way those sequences occurred across donors. An earlier analysis of around 540 of the donors applied high-throughput TCR beta sequencing to assess whether each TCR beta V gene segment acted as functional or pseudogenic. Donor age, sex, ethnicity and CMV serostatus were compiled alongside the repertoire data. In a later genetic analysis, genome-wide SNP genotypes for about 55% of the roughly 700 donors were used, and that subset was treated as a discovery cohort. All discovery cohort repertoires had been generated using a single sequencing platform. Class I and class II HLA loci were covered by the typing at four-digit resolution. The number of donors typed differed by locus, with about 629-640 for A, B, C, DRB1 and DQB1, roughly 520 for DQA1, approximately 570 for DPA1, and 450 to 480 for DPB1. Five DR-DQ haplotypes were treated as single units for association and clustering because of strong linkage in the cohort. Across approximately 420 genotyped donors of the cohort, an average of roughly 230,000 unique TCR beta nucleotide sequences per donor were sequenced, and approximately 19% of those sequences were non-productive.

The cohort consisted of approximately 690 healthy bone marrow donors. Cohort members were all nominally healthy when sampled, although unrecorded immune exposures were likely present. The donor was CMV seronegative and was included in the group of several hundred seronegative cohort members. Each donor provided a peripheral blood sample, and peripheral blood mononuclear cells were used for TCR beta sequencing. The Qiagen DNeasy Blood Extraction Kit was used to extract genomic DNA from the blood cell samples. The library was prepared using the immunoSEQ multiplex PCR assay. For the multiplex PCR, a mixture combining 60 forward primers for TCR Vbeta segments and 13 reverse primers for TCR Jbeta segments was used. A multiplex PCR assay on genomic DNA amplified the CDR3 region of rearranged TCR beta genes. On the Illumina HiSeq System, the amplified TCR beta libraries were sequenced as 87-base-pair reads. Regarding the original processing steps: A later analysis counted 75 million to 100 million unique TCR beta chains across the 550 to 700 repertoires, and some 11 million of these chains were shared by at least two donors. A nearest-neighbor algorithm error-corrected the raw reads and collapsed the reads into unique sequences, merging closely related sequences to remove PCR and sequencing errors. CDR3 sequences were aligned to IMGT reference sequences to assign V, D and J gene segments. For a sequence to be retained, at least a six-nucleotide match to both a V gene segment and a J gene segment was required. Rearrangements were called productive when the CDR3 lacked stop codons and stayed in frame with V and J; all others were non-productive. CDR3 was defined by IMGT convention, running from the second conserved V-encoded cysteine to the conserved J-encoded phenylalanine. The earlier analysis of 550 to 650 of the donors excluded any sequence lacking an unambiguous match to a single V gene segment. In an earlier analysis of approximately 590 of the donors, a V segment was called functional when productive rearrangements were above 56.7%, and segregating when the standard deviation between donors exceeded 5%. A statistical classification framework was built to diagnose cytomegalovirus status from the catalog of TCR beta chain sequences. In a later analysis, TCR nucleotide sequences were compared against IMGT/GENE-DB human TR gene sequences so that V and J genes could be assigned. Using the TCRdist pipeline, a later analysis assigned CDR3 sequences along with most-parsimonious VDJ recombination scenarios. In a later analysis, each TCR beta chain was defined by its CDR3 amino acid sequence together with its V-gene family, and reads without a unique V-gene family were excluded. A later analysis removed 500 to 600 highly shared, low-generation-probability nucleotide sequences to deal with suspected cross-contamination and a sequencing artifact. In a later analysis, a clonal expansion index was calculated for each public chain from normalized within-repertoire ranks of inferred template counts. In a later analysis, generation probabilities were computed with a VDJ recombination model fitted to out-of-frame rearrangements, and the resulting probabilities were checked against IGoR. Hypergeometric tests were used in a later analysis to score TCR-TCR, TCR-HLA and TCR-CMV co-occurrence, with a repertoire-size bias correction applied to the TCR pairs. False discovery rates were estimated in a later analysis by permuting HLA or CMV assignments 20 times. In a later analysis, co-occurring TCRs were grouped with DBSCAN, and TCRdist sequence similarity was added when clustering was performed within HLA-allele-positive subsets. For co-occurrence clustering, repertoires with fewer than 30,000 or more than 120,000 public chains were excluded, along with a handful of repertoires with anomalous nucleotide sharing. In its TCRdb copy, this immuneACCESS table keeps in-frame sequences only and misses some clones. Where compared with another copy, unresolved V genes explain less than half of these, and the others have no known cause. The V and J calls and clone size come from that table; D and trimming were worked out from the DNA. The sample table contains about 200,000 clones; only one count was recorded for 65% to 85% of them. Roughly 0.1% of the sample goes to the ten largest clones.

There are 13 amino acids in the CDR3, from cysteine to phenylalanine inclusive. Only the CDR3 part of the read is kept: 39 bases, read in frame from the first base. V is clipped by 4 bases and J by 5 bases, and the sequence between their germline boundaries is 12 bases long. CDR1 SGDLS and CDR2 YYNGEE are derived from the germline V gene. Beyond this particular receptor, the publication reports: Linkage disequilibrium might explain the correlated functional status among segregating V segments, but an unknown experimental factor could not be excluded. In the study, about 150 TCR beta chains were listed as associated with cytomegalovirus. A later analysis reported that several top co-occurrence clusters appeared linked to parvovirus B19, influenza, CMV and Epstein-Barr virus. In vitro tests confirmed that a few of the cytomegalovirus-associated TCR beta chains recognize cytomegalovirus antigens. A later analysis found that most CMV-associated TCR beta chains appeared HLA-restricted, with HLA associations seemingly driven largely by CMV exposure. A further reported finding was that TCR beta sequences accurately predicted the HLA-A and HLA-B alleles for most subjects in the first cohort. In an earlier analysis of under 600 of the donors, most TCR beta V segments were observed in productive rearrangements about 87% or about 30% of the time, broadly matching IMGT annotations. In a later analysis, the rate of TCR association differed among HLA loci, with DRB1 alleles having the most associated TCRs and HLA-C alleles having the fewest. A later genetic analysis reported fewer N-insertions in productive TCRs among donors in an Asian-associated ancestry cluster than the approximately 700-donor mean. Immune exposure information for the cohort was limited to CMV serostatus. This cohort had only TCR beta chains sequenced, and the lack of alpha or paired-chain data limited which features could be detected. When HLA alleles, especially DR and DQ, strongly co-occurred, TCR associations were difficult to assign to individual alleles. HLA typing was unavailable for some donors at each locus, so association tests used only the typed subset. Across donors, most TCR sequences were observed very rarely, whereas some public TCRs were present in many individuals. A later genetic analysis associated a missense DCLRE1C variant with V-gene and J-gene trimming of TCR beta chains, and an independent cohort replicated the association. A cluster of highly shared sequence variants was judged likely to represent a technical artifact of the sequencing pipeline. Sequencing depth was assumed to be roughly uniform across donors in the presence/absence analyses, though that assumption may not hold. In a later analysis, HLA-associated TCR beta chains showed more clonal expansion and lower generation probabilities than non-associated chains that were equally common. The earlier analysis of 587 of the donors excluded over 15 rarely observed V segments, including chromosome 9 orphons, because counts were too low. Cytomegalovirus status was reported to be diagnosed by the classifier with high specificity and sensitivity in both the original and validation cohorts. In a later analysis, some 18,000 TCR beta sequences were associated with specific HLA alleles at a false discovery rate of 0.05. It was suggested by the authors that the approach could potentially be generalized to other disease states and immunological phenotypes. Because the 87-base-pair reads could not distinguish some IMGT-functional V segments, including TRBV6-2 and TRBV6-3, those segments were excluded.

Source material: PBMCs. The source of this sequence is a boy between 2 and 10 years old in good health and CMV-seronegative. This receptor chain uses TRBV9 and TRBJ2-5; D gene: possibly TRBD1, on 6 matching bases. The DNA sequence reads TGTGCCAGCAGCCGACAGGTGGCGGAGACCCAGTACTTC. This yields the protein CASSRQVAETQYF.